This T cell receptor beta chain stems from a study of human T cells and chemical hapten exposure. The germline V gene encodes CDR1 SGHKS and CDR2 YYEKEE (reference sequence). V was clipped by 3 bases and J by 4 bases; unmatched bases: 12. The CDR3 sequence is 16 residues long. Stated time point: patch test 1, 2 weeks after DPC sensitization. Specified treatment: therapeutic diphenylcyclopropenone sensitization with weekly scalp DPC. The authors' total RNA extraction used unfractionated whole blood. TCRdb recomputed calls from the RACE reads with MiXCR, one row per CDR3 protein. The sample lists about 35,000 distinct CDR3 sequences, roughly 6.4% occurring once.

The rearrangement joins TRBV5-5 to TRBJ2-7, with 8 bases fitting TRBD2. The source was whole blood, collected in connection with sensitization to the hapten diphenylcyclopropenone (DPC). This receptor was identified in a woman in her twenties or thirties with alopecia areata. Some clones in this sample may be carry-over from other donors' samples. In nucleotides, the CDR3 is TGTGCCAGCAGCTCCGGGGGGGGGGCCTCCTTGTACGAGCAGTACTTC. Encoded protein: CASSSGGGASLYEQYF.